These 25 T cell receptor beta chains share one sample of origin, sequenced in a study of blood T cell repertoires in COVID-19. Assay used: immunoSEQ multiplex PCR; TCRdb lists only in-frame clones, some missing. Altogether about 100,000 clones are present, roughly 77% being singletons, with the ten largest covering about 24%. Material for sequencing was peripheral blood. These TCRs come from a human donor in a cohort sampled during active COVID-19.

This clone came up once. The chain is built from TRBV11-3 and TRBJ2-5; a possible D gene is TRBD1 (6 bases). V shed 4 bases and J shed 2 bases, with 11 bases lying between them. The CDR3 runs 14 residues. Germline V gene data show CDR1 as SGHNT and CDR2 as YENEEA. The CDR3 DNA reads as TGTGCCAGCAGCTCCCGGGACACTCAAGAGACCCAGTACTTC. The encoded protein is CASSSRDTQETQYF.

This chain joins TRBV10-3 and TRBJ2-3; TRBD2 aligns across 8 bases. Germline CDR1 is ENHRY and CDR2 is SYGVKD. Trimming at V came to 4 bases and at J to 0 bases, leaving 0 bases not matched to a gene. The CDR3 consists of 14 residues. CDR3 sequence (DNA): TGTGCCATCAGTGCGGGGGGGAGCACAGATACGCAGTATTTT. Residues: CAISAGGSTDTQYF.

J is TRBJ2-2 and V is TRBV20-1; no clear D gene. The ends were cut back, 3 bases at V and 6 bases at J, with 11 bases in the middle. Germline V lookup: CDR1 DFQATT, CDR2 SNEGSKA (reference sequence). This CDR3 is 13 amino acids long. For the CDR3, the DNA is TGCAGTGCTAGTACTCAATCCTCCGGGGAGCTGTTTTTT. Protein sequence: CSASTQSSGELFF.

The rearrangement links TRBV11-2 to TRBJ2-7; D is unresolved. V was pared by 0 bases and J by 0 bases, with 9 bases between. The length of the CDR3 is 15 residues. Germline lookup yields CDR1 SGHAT and CDR2 FQNNGV. The CDR3 DNA follows: TGTGCCAGCAGCTTAGACGCCTACAGCTCCTACGAGCAGTACTTC. Protein product: CASSLDAYSSYEQYF.

V and J are TRBV3-1 (or the pseudogene TRBV3-2) and TRBJ2-7, with no clear D. CDR3 length equals 13 residues. From germline, CDR1 is LGHDT and CDR2 YNNKEL (reference sequence). The germline V and J ends were trimmed by 1 base and 5 bases, with 9 bases remaining between them. The DNA of the CDR3 is TGTGCCAGCAGCCAAGCGCTCAGTGACGAGCAGTACTTC. Its protein product is CASSQALSDEQYF.

This clone was counted only a few times. V gene TRBV5-5 combines with J gene TRBJ2-1; possibly TRBD1 for D (6 bases). V lost 3 bases to trimming and J lost 0 bases, with 10 bases between them. Per the germline V gene, CDR1 is SGHKS and CDR2 is YYEKEE (reference sequence). This CDR3 comprises 15 residues. As DNA, the CDR3 is TGTGCCAGCAGCTCGACAGGCAACTCCTACAATGAGCAGTTCTTC. It translates to CASSSTGNSYNEQFF.

The CDR3 sequence is CASSVDDWTSGRTDTQYF. The CDR3, as DNA: TGTGCCAGCAGCGTAGACGATTGGACTAGCGGGCGCACAGATACGCAGTATTTT. This chain connects TRBV9 to TRBJ2-3; 11 bases line up with TRBD2. V lost 0 bases, J lost 1 base, and 7 bases stayed unmatched. CDR3 length: 18 amino acids. Germline V gene data show CDR1 as SGDLS and CDR2 as YYNGEE.

The CDR3 sequence is CASSLDISGTGRGKFF. The CDR3 nucleotides read TGTGCCAGCAGCTTAGACATTAGTGGGACCGGGAGGGGGAAGTTCTTC. The chain joins TRBV11-2 to TRBJ2-1; 8 bases are shared with TRBD2. CDR1 SGHAT and CDR2 FQNNGV come from the germline V gene. The CDR3 consists of 16 residues. V lost 0 bases, J lost 14 bases, and 15 bases stayed unmatched.

The chain uses TRBV28 and TRBJ2-7; 9 bases map to TRBD1. Germline-derived CDR1 and CDR2 are MDHEN and SYDVKM. The J segment lost 1 base and the V segment lost 6 bases, leaving 4 bases of the junction unmatched. This CDR3 spans 14 amino acids. The CDR3 sequence is CASRGQGLSYEQYF. CDR3 coding DNA: TGTGCCAGCAGGGGACAGGGCCTTTCCTACGAGCAGTACTTC.

The chain is built from TRBV11-3 and TRBJ2-2; 9 positions agree with TRBD2. Losses at the gene ends were 5 bases for V and 2 bases for J; bases not matched to a gene: 3. This CDR3 comprises 15 residues. The germline gives CDR1 SGHNT, CDR2 YENEEA. The CDR3 loop reads CASSVGTSNTGELFF. CDR3 DNA: TGTGCCAGCAGCGTAGGGACTAGCAACACCGGGGAGCTGTTTTTT. Full variable domain (missing parts from reference TRBV11-3 and TRBJ2-2): EAGVVQSPRYKIIEKKQPVAFWCNPISGHNTLYWYLQNLGQGPELLIRYENEEAVDDSQLPKDRFSAERLKGVDSTLKIQPAELGDSAVYLCASSVGTSNTGELFFGEGSRLTVL.

Only a few counts were recorded for this clone. V and J are TRBV7-8 and TRBJ2-1, with 12 bases matching TRBD2. V gave up 5 bases and J gave up 0 bases; unmatched junction bases: 8. The germline V gene encodes CDR1 SGHVS and CDR2 FQNEAQ. This CDR3 region has 18 residues. The CDR3 nucleotides are TGTGCCAGCAGCCAGGCCCGGACTAGCGGGACCTCCTACAATGAGCAGTTCTTC. Its translation is CASSQARTSGTSYNEQFF. Full variable domain (missing parts from reference TRBV7-8 and TRBJ2-1): GAGVSQSPRYKVAKRGQDVALRCDPISGHVSLFWYQQALGQGPEFLTYFQNEAQLDKSGLPSDRFFAERPEGSVSTLKIQRTQQEDSAVYLCASSQARTSGTSYNEQFFGPGTRLTVL.

This chain uses TRBV5-6 with TRBJ2-1; D is possibly TRBD2 (5 bases). The V gene's germline CDR1 is SGHDT and CDR2 YYEEEE. This CDR3 is built from 16 residues. V was cut by 2 bases and J by 3 bases, with 15 bases left in between. This CDR3 reads CASSFLSRAGYNEQFF. DNA for the CDR3: TGTGCCAGCAGCTTCCTCAGCCGGGCGGGCTACAATGAGCAGTTCTTC.

The chain recombines TRBV6-5 with TRBJ2-2; perhaps TRBD1 as D (5 bases). Trimming removed 4 bases from V and 3 bases from J, with 15 bases in between. This CDR3 spans 16 amino acids. Germline V CDR1 and CDR2: MNHEY, SVGAGI. The CDR3 reads CASSFDRSRHTGELFF. In nucleotides, the CDR3 is TGTGCCAGCAGTTTTGACAGATCGAGACACACCGGGGAGCTGTTTTTT.

The rearrangement joins TRBV5-1 to TRBJ2-1; 16 positions match TRBD2. V lost 5 bases to trimming and J lost 2 bases; unmatched junction nucleotides: 7. Per germline, CDR1 SGHRS and CDR2 YFSETQ. The CDR3 is 18 amino acids. For the CDR3, the DNA is TGCGCCAGCAGTTCTACCGGGACTAGCGGGAGGGCCTACAATGAGCAGTTCTTC. Translated: CASSSTGTSGRAYNEQFF.

This clone came up once. The chain carries TRBV6-5 and TRBJ1-6, with D hard to call. The germline V gene encodes CDR1 MNHEY and CDR2 SVGAGI. The V end lost 2 bases, the J end lost 9 bases, and 14 bases lay between the germline ends. This CDR3 is 15 amino acids long. This chain's CDR3 is CASSYEGLGISPLHF. The CDR3 region has the DNA TGTGCCAGCAGTTACGAGGGCCTGGGGATTTCACCCCTCCACTTT.

The genes are TRBV27 and TRBJ2-3; the D gene is possibly TRBD2 (6 bases). Per germline, CDR1 MNHEY and CDR2 SMNVEV (reference sequence). The CDR3 is 14 amino acids. V dropped 3 bases and J dropped 9 bases, with 16 bases sitting between them. The CDR3 bases are TGTGCCAGCAGTTTGGCGGGGTCTAGGGGCACGCAGTATTTT. Translating it yields CASSLAGSRGTQYF.

This chain connects TRBV7-8 to TRBJ2-2; TRBD2 might be the D (6 bases). The germline CDR1 and CDR2 sequences are SGHVS and FQNEAQ. The CDR3 consists of 16 residues. V lost 1 base and J lost 9, with 18 bases in between. The CDR3 reads CASSLGGGTPGRELFF. The CDR3 DNA is TGTGCCAGCAGCTTAGGAGGCGGGACCCCGGGAAGGGAGCTGTTTTTT.

V usage is TRBV11-2 and J usage is TRBJ2-5; 9 bases agree with TRBD1. V was pared by 6 bases and J by 5 bases, with 4 bases of the junction left unmatched. CDR1 and CDR2 from the germline V gene are SGHAT and FQNNGV. CDR3 length equals 13 residues. The CDR3 loop is CASRWTGVETQYF. The CDR3, as DNA: TGTGCCAGCAGATGGACAGGGGTGGAGACCCAGTACTTC. Full variable domain (missing parts from reference TRBV11-2 and TRBJ2-5): EAGVAQSPRYKIIEKRQSVAFWCNPISGHATLYWYQQILGQGPKLLIQFQNNGVVDDSQLPKDRFSAERLKGVDSTLKIQPAKLEDSAVYLCASRWTGVETQYFGPGTRLLVL.

The J gene is TRBJ2-7, the V gene TRBV18; D possibly corresponds to TRBD2 (6 bases). V lost 2 bases and J lost 6, with 17 bases in between. Per the germline V gene, CDR1 is KGHSH and CDR2 is LQKENI. The CDR3 consists of 15 residues. DNA for the CDR3: TGTGCCAGCTCACCAGCGGGGAGTACAAGGTTCGAGCAGTACTTC. Translating it yields CASSPAGSTRFEQYF. The full variable domain, completed using reference TRBV18 and TRBJ2-7, is NAGVMQNPRHLVRRRGQEARLRCSPMKGHSHVYWYRQLPEEGLKFMVYLQKENIIDESGMPKERFSAEFPKEGPSILRIQQVVRGDSAAYFCASSPAGSTRFEQYFGPGTRLTVT.

The chain recombines TRBV28 with TRBJ1-5; 9 bases map to TRBD1. Germline V lookup: CDR1 MDHEN, CDR2 SYDVKM. The CDR3 totals 15 residues. Losses at the gene ends were 7 bases for V and 6 bases for J; bases not matched to a gene: 10. CDR3 nucleotides: TGTGCCAGCATCGCGGGACAGGGAGGCCGTCAGCCCCAGCATTTT. This codes for CASIAGQGGRQPQHF.

As to this clone: The identical CDR3 is also encoded by other nucleotide sequences in the sample. The J gene is TRBJ2-7, the V gene TRBV5-1; D may be TRBD1 (6 bases). There are 13 residues in the CDR3. The V and J ends lost 3 bases and 3 bases respectively, with 10 bases between them. Germline V lookup: CDR1 SGHRS, CDR2 YFSETQ. Here the CDR3 DNA reads TGCGCCAGCAGCTCGGGACAAAGCTACGAGCAGTACTTC. This translates into CASSSGQSYEQYF.

This chain joins TRBV4-1 and TRBJ2-2; 7 nucleotides line up with TRBD2. The germline V gene encodes CDR1 MGHRA and CDR2 YSYEKL. The CDR3 is 17 amino acids. V was pared by 3 bases and J by 6 bases, with 13 bases of the junction left unmatched. This CDR3 is CASSQAFWRERAGELFF. The CDR3 DNA reads TGCGCCAGCAGCCAGGCCTTTTGGCGGGAGCGTGCCGGGGAGCTGTTTTTT.

The rearrangement joins TRBV28 to TRBJ2-5; the match to TRBD2 covers 7 bases. Germline V gene sequence: CDR1 MDHEN, CDR2 SYDVKM. V was pared by 6 bases and J by 2 bases, with 12 bases of the junction left unmatched. CDR3 length equals 16 residues. CDR3 residues: CASRTPRKRGQETQYF. The DNA for the CDR3 is TGTGCCAGCAGGACCCCCCGGAAGCGGGGACAAGAGACCCAGTACTTC.

The rearrangement links TRBV18 to TRBJ2-3, with D possibly TRBD1 on 5 matching bases. Trimming pared 2 bases from V and 3 bases from J, leaving 6 bases between. This CDR3 has 13 residues. Germline-derived CDR1 and CDR2 are KGHSH and LQKENI. This chain's CDR3 is CASSPRGTDTQYF. The CDR3, as DNA: TGTGCCAGCTCACCAAGGGGAACAGATACGCAGTATTTT.

This clone was observed a few times. The chain recombines TRBV10-1 with TRBJ1-1, with D perhaps matching TRBD1 (6 bases). Germline-derived CDR1 and CDR2 are WNHNN and SYGVQD (reference sequence). The CDR3 length is 14 residues. V lost 5 bases to trimming and J lost 1 base, with 11 bases between them. The DNA of the CDR3 is TGCGCCAGCAGTCCCGGGACACCGAACACTGAAGCTTTCTTT. It encodes CASSPGTPNTEAFF.